The present entry profiles one TCR beta chain with its context. Germline V gives CDR1 LNHDA, CDR2 SQIVND (reference sequence). Trimming at V came to 4 bases and at J to 0 bases, leaving 2 bases not matched to a gene. The CDR3 consists of 17 residues. The data are from a study of cytomegalovirus exposure and HLA in healthy donors. Data came from immunoSEQ multiplex PCR; TCRdb stores just in-frame clones and leaves some out. The table shows fewer than 400,000 clones, with just over 85% occurring only once. Sequencing was done on a sample of PBMCs. This rearrangement joins TRBV19 to TRBJ2-2; 13 bases are a match to TRBD2. This TCR derives from a woman younger than 30 in good health and CMV-seronegative. CDR3 residues: CASSKGTSGTNTGELFF. For the CDR3, the DNA is TGTGCCAGTAGTAAGGGGACTAGCGGGACGAACACCGGGGAGCTGTTTTTT. The full variable domain, completed using reference TRBV19 and TRBJ2-2, is DGGITQSPKYLFRKEGQNVTLSCEQNLNHDAMYWYRQDPGQGLRLIYYSQIVNDFQKGDIAEGYSVSREKKESFPLTVTSAQKNPTAFYLCASSKGTSGTNTGELFFGEGSRLTVL.